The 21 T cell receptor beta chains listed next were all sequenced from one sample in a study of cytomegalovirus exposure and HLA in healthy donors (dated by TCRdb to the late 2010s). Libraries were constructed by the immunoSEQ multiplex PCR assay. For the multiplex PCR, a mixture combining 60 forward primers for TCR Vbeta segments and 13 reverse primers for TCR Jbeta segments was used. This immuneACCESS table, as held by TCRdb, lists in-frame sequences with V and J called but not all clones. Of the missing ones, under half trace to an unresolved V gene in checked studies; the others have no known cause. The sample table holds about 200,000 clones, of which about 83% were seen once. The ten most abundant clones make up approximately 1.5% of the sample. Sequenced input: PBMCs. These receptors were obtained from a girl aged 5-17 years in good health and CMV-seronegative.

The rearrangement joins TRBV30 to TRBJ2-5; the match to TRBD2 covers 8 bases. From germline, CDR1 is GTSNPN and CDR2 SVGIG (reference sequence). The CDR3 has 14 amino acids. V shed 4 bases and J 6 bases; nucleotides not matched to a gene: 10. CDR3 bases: TGTGCCTGGACAGCACCCGCGGGGGGAAAGACCCAGTACTTC. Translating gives CAWTAPAGGKTQYF.

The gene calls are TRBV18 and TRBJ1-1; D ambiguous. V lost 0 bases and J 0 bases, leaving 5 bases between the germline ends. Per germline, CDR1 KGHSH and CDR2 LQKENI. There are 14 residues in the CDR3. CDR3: CASSPPSMNTEAFF. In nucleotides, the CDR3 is TGTGCCAGCTCACCACCTTCCATGAACACTGAAGCTTTCTTT. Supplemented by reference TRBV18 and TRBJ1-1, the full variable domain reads NAGVMQNPRHLVRRRGQEARLRCSPMKGHSHVYWYRQLPEEGLKFMVYLQKENIIDESGMPKERFSAEFPKEGPSILRIQQVVRGDSAAYFCASSPPSMNTEAFFGQGTRLTVV.

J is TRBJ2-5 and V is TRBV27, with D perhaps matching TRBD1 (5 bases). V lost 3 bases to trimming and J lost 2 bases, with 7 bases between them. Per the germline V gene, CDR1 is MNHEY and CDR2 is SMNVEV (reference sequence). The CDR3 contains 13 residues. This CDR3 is CASSFGAQETQYF. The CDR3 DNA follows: TGTGCCAGCAGTTTTGGGGCACAAGAGACCCAGTACTTC.

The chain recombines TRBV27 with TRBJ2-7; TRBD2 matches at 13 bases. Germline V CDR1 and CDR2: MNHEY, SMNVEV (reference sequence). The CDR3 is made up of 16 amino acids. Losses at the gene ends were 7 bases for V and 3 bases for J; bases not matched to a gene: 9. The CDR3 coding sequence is TGTGCCAGCAAGATAAAGGGGACTAGCGGGATCTACGAGCAGTACTTC. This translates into CASKIKGTSGIYEQYF.

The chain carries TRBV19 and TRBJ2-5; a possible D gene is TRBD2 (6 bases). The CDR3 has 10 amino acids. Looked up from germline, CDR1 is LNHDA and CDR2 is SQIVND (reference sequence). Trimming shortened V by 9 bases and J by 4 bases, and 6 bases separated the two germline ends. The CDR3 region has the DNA TGTGCCAGCGGGGGAGAGACCCAGTACTTC. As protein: CASGGETQYF.

The CDR3 region is CASSLSQGETQYF. The CDR3 coding sequence is TGTGCCAGCAGCCTTAGCCAGGGAGAGACCCAGTACTTC. The rearrangement links TRBV9 to TRBJ2-5; the D gene is possibly TRBD1 (5 bases). Germline CDR1 is SGDLS and CDR2 is YYNGEE. With 4 bases removed from V and 4 bases from J, the gap between germline ends came to 11 bases. The CDR3 is 13 residues long.

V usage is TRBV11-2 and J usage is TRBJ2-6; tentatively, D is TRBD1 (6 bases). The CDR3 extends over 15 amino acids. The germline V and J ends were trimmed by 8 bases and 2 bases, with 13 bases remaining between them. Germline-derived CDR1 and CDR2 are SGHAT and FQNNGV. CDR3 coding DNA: TGTGCCAGCGGGGGCCTGGAGGCTGGGGCCAACGTCCTGACTTTC. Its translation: CASGGLEAGANVLTF.

The DNA for the CDR3 is TGTGCCAGCAGCTCTCGACAGGGGATACAGCCCCAGCATTTT. Residues: CASSSRQGIQPQHF. The rearrangement links TRBV7-2 to TRBJ1-5; TRBD1 aligns across 8 bases. The ends lost 4 bases at V and 7 bases at J; junction bases unmatched: 6. The CDR3 is 14 residues long. CDR1 and CDR2 from the germline V gene are SGHTA and FQGNSA.

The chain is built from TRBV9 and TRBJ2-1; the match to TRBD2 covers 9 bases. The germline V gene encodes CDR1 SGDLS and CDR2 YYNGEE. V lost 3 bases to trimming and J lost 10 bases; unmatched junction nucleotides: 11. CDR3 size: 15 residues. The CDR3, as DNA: TGTGCCAGCAGCGAGAAGCTAGCGGGGCCCCGCGAGCAGTTCTTC. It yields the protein CASSEKLAGPREQFF.

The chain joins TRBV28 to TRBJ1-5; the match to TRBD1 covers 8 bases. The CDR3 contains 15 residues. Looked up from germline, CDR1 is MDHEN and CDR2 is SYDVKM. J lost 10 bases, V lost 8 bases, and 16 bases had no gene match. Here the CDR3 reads CASARQGPTVVPQHF. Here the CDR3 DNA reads TGTGCCAGCGCGCGACAGGGGCCCACGGTGGTACCCCAGCATTTT.

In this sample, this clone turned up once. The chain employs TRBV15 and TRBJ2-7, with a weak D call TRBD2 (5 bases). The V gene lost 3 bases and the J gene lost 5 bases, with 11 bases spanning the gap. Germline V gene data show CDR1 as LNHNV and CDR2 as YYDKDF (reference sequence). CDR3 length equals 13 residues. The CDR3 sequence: CATSSSLRDEQYF. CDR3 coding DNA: TGTGCCACCAGCAGTTCCCTGCGGGACGAGCAGTACTTC.

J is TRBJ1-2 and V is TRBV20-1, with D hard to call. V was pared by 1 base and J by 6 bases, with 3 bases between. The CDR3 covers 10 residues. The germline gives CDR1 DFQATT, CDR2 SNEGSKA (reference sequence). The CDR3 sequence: CSARADGYTF. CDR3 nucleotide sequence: TGCAGTGCTAGAGCGGATGGCTACACCTTC.

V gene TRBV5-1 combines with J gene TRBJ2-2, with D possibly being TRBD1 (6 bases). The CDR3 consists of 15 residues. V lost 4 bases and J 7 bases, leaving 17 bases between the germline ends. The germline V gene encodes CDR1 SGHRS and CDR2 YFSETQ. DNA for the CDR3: TGCGCCAGCAGCCAACAGGGTGCTTATGGCGGGGAGCTGTTTTTT. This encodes CASSQQGAYGGELFF. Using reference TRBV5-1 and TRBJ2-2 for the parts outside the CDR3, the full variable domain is KAGVTQTPRYLIKTRGQQVTLSCSPISGHRSVSWYQQTPGQGLQFLFEYFSETQRNKGNFPGRFSGRQFSNSRSEMNVSTLELGDSALYLCASSQQGAYGGELFFGEGSRLTVL.

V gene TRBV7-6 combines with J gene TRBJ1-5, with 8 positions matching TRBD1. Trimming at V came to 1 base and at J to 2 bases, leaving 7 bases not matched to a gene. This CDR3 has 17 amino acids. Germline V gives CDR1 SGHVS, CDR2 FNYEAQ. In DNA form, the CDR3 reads TGTGCCAGCAGCTTAGGTTCAGGGGGCAAAGGCAATCAGCCCCAGCATTTT. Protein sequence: CASSLGSGGKGNQPQHF.

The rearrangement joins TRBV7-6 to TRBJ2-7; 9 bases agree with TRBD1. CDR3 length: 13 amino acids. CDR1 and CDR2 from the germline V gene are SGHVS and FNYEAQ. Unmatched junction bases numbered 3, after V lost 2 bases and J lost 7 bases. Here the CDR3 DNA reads TGTGCCAGCAGCTTATCCGGGACAGGGGAGCAGTACTTC. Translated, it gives CASSLSGTGEQYF.

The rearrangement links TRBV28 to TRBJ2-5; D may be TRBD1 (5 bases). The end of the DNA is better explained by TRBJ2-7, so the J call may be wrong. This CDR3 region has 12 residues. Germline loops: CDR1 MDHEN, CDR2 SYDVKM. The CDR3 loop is CASSPPGFEQYF. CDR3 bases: TGTGCCAGCAGTCCGCCAGGGTTCGAGCAGTACTTC.

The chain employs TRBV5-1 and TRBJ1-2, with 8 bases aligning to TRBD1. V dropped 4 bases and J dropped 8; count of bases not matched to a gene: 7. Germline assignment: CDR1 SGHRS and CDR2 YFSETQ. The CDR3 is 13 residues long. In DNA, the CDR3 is TGCGCCAGCAGCCCACAGGGGGATTGGGGCTACACCTTC. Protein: CASSPQGDWGYTF.

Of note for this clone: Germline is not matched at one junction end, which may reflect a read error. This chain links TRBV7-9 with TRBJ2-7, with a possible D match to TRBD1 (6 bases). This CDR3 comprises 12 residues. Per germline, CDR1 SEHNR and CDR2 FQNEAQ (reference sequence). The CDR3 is CSSSTQGYEQYF. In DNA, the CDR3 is TGTTCCAGCAGCACCCAGGGGTACGAGCAGTACTTC.

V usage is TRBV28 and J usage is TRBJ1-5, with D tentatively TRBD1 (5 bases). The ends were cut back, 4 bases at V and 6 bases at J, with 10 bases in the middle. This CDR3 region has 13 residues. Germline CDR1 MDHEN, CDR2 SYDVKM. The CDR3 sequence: CASSWSGGQPQHF. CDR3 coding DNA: TGTGCCAGCAGTTGGTCGGGGGGTCAGCCCCAGCATTTT. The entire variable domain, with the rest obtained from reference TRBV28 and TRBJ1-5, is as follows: DVKVTQSSRYLVKRTGEKVFLECVQDMDHENMFWYRQDPGLGLRLIYFSYDVKMKEKGDIPEGYSVSREKKERFSLILESASTNQTSMYLCASSWSGGQPQHFGDGTRLSIL.

The CDR3 reads CASSPPGGLKETQYF. The DNA of the CDR3 is TGTGCCAGCTCACCTCCTGGCGGATTAAAAGAGACCCAGTACTTC. The chain is built from TRBV18 and TRBJ2-5; D is ambiguous. Trimming cost V 3 bases and J 3 bases, with 14 bases left between them. In germline, CDR1 is KGHSH, CDR2 LQKENI. The CDR3 has 15 amino acids.

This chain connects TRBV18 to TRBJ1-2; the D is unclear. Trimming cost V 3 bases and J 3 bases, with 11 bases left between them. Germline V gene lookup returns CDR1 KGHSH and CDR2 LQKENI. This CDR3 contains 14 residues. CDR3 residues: CASSPGRQDYGYTF. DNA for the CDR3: TGTGCCAGCTCACCGGGCAGGCAGGACTATGGCTACACCTTC.